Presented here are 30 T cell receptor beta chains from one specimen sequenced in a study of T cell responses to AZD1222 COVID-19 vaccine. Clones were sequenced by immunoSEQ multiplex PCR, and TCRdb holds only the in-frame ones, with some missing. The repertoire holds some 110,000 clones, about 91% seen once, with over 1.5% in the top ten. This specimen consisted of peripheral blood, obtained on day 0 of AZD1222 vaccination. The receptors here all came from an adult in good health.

The CDR3: CASSSGKGDSPLHF. As DNA, the CDR3 is TGTGCCAGCAGCTCGGGGAAAGGGGATTCACCCCTCCACTTT. The rearrangement joins TRBV7-9 to TRBJ1-6, with a weak D call TRBD1 (5 bases). Germline CDR1 SEHNR, CDR2 FQNEAQ (reference sequence). The CDR3 has 14 residues. Trimming took 4 bases from V and 8 from J, leaving 12 bases between them.

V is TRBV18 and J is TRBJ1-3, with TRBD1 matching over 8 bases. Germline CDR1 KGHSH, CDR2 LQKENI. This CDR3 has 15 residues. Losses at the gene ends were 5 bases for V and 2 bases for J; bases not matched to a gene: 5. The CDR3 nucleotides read TGTGCCAGCTCAGGACAGGGATTCGCTGGAAACACCATATATTTT. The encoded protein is CASSGQGFAGNTIYF.

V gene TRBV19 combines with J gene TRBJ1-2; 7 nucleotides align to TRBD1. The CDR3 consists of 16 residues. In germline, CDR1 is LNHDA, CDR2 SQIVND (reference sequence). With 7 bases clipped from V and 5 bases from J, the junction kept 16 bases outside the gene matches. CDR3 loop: CASTRAGGTPWYGYTF. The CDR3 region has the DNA TGTGCCAGTACCCGGGCAGGGGGTACCCCCTGGTATGGCTACACCTTC.

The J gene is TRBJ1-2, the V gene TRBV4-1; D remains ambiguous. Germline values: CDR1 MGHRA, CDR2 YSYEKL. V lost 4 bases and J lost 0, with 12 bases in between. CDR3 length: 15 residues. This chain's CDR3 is CASSPSRGANYGYTF. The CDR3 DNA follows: TGCGCCAGCAGCCCTAGTCGGGGAGCTAACTATGGCTACACCTTC.

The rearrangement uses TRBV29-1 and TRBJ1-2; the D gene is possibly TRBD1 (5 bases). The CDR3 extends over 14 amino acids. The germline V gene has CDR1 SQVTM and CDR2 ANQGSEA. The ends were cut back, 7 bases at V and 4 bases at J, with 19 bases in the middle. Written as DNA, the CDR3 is TGCAGCGCTACCGGGACCGGGGGGAGCTATGGCTACACCTTC. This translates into CSATGTGGSYGYTF.

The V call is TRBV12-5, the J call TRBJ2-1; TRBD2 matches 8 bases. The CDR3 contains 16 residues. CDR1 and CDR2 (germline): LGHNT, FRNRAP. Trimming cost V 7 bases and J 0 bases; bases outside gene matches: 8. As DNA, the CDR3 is TGTGCTAGTGCCTTCCTAGCGGGCCTCTCCTACAATGAGCAGTTCTTC. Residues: CASAFLAGLSYNEQFF.

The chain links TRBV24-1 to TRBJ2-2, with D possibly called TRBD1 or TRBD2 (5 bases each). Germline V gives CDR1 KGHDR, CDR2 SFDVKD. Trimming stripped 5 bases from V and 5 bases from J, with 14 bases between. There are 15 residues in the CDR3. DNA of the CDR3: TGTGCCACCAGTGGAGGGGCAGGAGATACCGGGGAGCTGTTTTTT. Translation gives CATSGGAGDTGELFF.

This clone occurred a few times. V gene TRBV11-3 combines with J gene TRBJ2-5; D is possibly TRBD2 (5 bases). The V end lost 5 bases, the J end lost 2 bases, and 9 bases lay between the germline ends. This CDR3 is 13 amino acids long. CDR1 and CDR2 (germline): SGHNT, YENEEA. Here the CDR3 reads CASSLWTQETQYF. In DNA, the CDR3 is TGTGCCAGCAGCCTGTGGACTCAAGAGACCCAGTACTTC.

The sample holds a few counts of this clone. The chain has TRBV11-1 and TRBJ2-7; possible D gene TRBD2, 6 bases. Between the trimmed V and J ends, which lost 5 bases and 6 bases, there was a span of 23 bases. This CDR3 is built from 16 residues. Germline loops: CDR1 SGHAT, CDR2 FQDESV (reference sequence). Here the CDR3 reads CASSRTFGEDLSEQYF. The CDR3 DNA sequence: TGTGCCAGCAGCAGAACTTTTGGGGAGGACCTGAGCGAGCAGTACTTC.

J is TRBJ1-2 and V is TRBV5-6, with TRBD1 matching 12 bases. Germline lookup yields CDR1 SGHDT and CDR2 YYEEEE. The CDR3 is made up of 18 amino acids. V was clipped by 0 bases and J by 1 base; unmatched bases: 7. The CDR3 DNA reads TGTGCCAGCAGCTTGGCGTGGGACAGGGGGCCCAGTAACTATGGCTACACCTTC. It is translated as CASSLAWDRGPSNYGYTF.

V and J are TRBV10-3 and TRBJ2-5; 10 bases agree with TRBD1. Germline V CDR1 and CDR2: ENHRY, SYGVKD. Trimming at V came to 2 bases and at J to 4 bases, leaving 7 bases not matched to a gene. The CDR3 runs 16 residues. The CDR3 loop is CAISENGQGVGETQYF. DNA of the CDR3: TGTGCCATCAGTGAGAATGGACAGGGGGTGGGAGAGACCCAGTACTTC.

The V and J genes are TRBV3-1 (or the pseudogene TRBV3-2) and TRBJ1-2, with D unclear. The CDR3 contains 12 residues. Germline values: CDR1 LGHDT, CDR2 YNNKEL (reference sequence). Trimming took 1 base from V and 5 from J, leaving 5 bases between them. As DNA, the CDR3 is TGTGCCAGCAGCCAAGGGTATTATGGCTACACCTTC. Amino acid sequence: CASSQGYYGYTF.

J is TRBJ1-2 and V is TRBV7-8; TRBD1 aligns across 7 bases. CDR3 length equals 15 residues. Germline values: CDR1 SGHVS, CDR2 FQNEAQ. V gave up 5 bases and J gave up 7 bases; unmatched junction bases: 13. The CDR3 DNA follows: TGTGCCAGCAGCAGCCAGCCGCAGGGGGGGTCTGGCTACACCTTC. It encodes CASSSQPQGGSGYTF. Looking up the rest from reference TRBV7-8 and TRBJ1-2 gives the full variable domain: GAGVSQSPRYKVAKRGQDVALRCDPISGHVSLFWYQQALGQGPEFLTYFQNEAQLDKSGLPSDRFFAERPEGSVSTLKIQRTQQEDSAVYLCASSSQPQGGSGYTFGSGTRLTVV.

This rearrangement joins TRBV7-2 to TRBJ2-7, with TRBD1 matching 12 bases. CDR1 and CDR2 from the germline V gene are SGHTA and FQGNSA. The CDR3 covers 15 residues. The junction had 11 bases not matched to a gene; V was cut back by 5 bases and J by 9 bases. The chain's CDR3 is CASSKTGTGGAGQYF. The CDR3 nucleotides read TGTGCCAGCAGCAAGACCGGGACAGGGGGCGCAGGGCAGTACTTC.

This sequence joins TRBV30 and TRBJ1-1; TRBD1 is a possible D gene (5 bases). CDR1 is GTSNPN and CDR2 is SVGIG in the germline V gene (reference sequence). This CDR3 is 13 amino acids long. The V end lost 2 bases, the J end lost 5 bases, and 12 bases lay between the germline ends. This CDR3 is CAWSPGVGTEAFF. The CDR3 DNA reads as TGTGCCTGGAGTCCGGGGGTAGGGACTGAAGCTTTCTTT.

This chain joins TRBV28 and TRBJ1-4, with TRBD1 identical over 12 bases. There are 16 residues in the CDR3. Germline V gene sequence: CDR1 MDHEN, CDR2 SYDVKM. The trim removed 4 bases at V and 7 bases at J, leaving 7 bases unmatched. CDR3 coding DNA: TGTGCCAGCAGTTGGATCGGGACAGGGGGCGGTGAAAAACTGTTTTTT. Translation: CASSWIGTGGGEKLFF.

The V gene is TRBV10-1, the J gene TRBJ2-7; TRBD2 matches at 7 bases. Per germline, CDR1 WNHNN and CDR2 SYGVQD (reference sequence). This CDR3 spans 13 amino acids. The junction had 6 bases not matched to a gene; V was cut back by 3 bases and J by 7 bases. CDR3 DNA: TGCGCCAGCAGTGAACCCACAGCGGGGGAGCAGTACGTC. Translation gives CASSEPTAGEQYV.

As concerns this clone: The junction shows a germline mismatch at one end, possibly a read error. In DNA form, the CDR3 reads TGTGCCAGTAGTGGTATCGGTAGGACTGAAGCTTTCTTT. It codes for CASSGIGRTEAFF. This sequence joins TRBV25-1 and TRBJ1-1, with no clear D. Per germline, CDR1 MGHDK and CDR2 SYGVNS. The CDR3 has 13 amino acids.

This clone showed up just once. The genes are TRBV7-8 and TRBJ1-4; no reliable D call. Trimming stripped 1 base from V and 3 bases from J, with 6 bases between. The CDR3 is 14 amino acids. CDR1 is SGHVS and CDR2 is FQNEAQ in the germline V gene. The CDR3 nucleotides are TGTGCCAGCAGCTTAGGAGTTTCTAATGAAAAACTGTTTTTT. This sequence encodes CASSLGVSNEKLFF.

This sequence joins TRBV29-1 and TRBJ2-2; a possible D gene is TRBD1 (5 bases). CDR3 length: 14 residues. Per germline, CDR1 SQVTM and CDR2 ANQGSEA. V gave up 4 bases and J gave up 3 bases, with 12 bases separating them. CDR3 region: CSVGTWRDTGELFF. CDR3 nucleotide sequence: TGCAGCGTTGGGACATGGAGAGACACCGGGGAGCTGTTTTTT.

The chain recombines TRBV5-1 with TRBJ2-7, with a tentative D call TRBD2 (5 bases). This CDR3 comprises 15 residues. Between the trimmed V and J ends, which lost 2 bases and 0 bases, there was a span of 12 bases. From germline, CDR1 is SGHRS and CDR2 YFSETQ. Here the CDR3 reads CASSFGLGNSYEQYF. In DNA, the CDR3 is TGCGCCAGCAGCTTTGGCCTCGGGAACTCCTACGAGCAGTACTTC.

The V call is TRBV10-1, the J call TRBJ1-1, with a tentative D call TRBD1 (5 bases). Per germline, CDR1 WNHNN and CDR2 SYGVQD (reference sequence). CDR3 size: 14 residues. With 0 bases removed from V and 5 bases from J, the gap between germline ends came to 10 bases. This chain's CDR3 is CASSESGRETEAFF. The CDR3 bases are TGCGCCAGCAGTGAGTCCGGCAGGGAAACTGAAGCTTTCTTT.

The CDR3 bases are TGCGCCAGCAGCCAAGATCACAGGGTGTCGGAAAAACTGTTTTTT. Residues: CASSQDHRVSEKLFF. This chain links TRBV4-3 with TRBJ1-4; the D gene is possibly TRBD1 (6 bases). This CDR3 region has 15 residues. Germline loops: CDR1 LGHNA, CDR2 YSLEER. The V end was cut by 0 bases, the J end by 8 bases, with 13 bases between.

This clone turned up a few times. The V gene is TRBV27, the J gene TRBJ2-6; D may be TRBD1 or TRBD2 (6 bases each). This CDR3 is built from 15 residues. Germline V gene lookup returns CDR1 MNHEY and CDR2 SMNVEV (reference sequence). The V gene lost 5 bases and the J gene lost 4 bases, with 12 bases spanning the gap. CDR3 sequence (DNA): TGTGCCAGCAGTCCGGGGGCGGGAGGGGCCAACGTCCTGACTTTC. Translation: CASSPGAGGANVLTF.

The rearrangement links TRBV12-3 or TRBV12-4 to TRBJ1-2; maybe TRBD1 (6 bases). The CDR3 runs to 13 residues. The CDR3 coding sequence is TGTGTCCTACGGCGGGGGCCCACGTATGGCTACACCTTC. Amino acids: CVLRRGPTYGYTF.

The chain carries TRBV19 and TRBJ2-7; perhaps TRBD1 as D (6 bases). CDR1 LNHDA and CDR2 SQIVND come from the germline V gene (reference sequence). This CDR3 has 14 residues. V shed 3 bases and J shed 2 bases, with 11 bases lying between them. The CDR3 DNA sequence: TGTGCCAGTAGTATCGACCAGGGGCCCTACGAGCAGTACTTC. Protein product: CASSIDQGPYEQYF.

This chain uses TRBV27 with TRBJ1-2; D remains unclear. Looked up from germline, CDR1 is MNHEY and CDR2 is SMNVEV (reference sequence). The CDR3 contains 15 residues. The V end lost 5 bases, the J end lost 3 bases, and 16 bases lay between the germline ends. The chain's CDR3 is CASSQGRFRHYGYTF. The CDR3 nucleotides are TGTGCCAGCAGTCAAGGAAGGTTCAGGCACTATGGCTACACCTTC.

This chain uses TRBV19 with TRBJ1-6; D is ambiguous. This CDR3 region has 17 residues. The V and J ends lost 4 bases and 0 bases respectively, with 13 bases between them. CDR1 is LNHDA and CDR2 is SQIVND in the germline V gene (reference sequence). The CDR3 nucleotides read TGTGCCAGTAGTAGGGAGGCGGCGAGCTCCTATAATTCACCCCTCCACTTT. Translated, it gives CASSREAASSYNSPLHF.

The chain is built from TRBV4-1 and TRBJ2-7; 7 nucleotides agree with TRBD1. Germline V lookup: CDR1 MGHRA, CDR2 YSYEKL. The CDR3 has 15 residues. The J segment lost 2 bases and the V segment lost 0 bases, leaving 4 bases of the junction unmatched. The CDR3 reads CASSQEMRGPYEQYV. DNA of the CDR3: TGCGCCAGCAGCCAAGAGATGAGGGGGCCCTACGAGCAGTACGTC.

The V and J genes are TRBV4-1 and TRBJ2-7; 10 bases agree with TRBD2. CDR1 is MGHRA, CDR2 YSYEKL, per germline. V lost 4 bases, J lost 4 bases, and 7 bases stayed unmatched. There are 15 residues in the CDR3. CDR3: CASSRTSGETYEQYF. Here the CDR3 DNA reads TGCGCCAGCAGCCGAACTAGCGGGGAGACATACGAGCAGTACTTC.